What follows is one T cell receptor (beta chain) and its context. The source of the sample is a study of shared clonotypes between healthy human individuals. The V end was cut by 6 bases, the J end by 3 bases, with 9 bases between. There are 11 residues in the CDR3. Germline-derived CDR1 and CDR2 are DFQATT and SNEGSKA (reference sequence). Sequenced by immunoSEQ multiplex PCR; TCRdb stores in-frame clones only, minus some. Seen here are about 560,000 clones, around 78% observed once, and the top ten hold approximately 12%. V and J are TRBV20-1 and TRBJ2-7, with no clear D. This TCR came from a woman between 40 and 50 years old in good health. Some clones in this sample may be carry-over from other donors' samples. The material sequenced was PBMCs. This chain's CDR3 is CSAIMGYEQYF. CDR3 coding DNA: TGCAGTGCCATAATGGGCTACGAGCAGTACTTC.